This TCR beta chain was found in a study of T cells in Graves' hyperthyroidism and ophthalmopathy. Overall study findings and caveats: Separation of ophthalmopathy from stable hyperthyroidism was achieved by a 13 V-J model. Blood also carried most thyroid clonotypes expanded above 0.001.

The CDR3 is 16 amino acids. Looked up from germline, CDR1 is SGHTA and CDR2 is FQGTGA. The V gene end was trimmed by 8 bases and the J gene end by 3 bases; junction bases not matched to a gene: 10. Amplification of TCR beta CDR3 regions used RNA as the template. Carried out on the TCR CDR3, a first-round RT-PCR used the HTBI primer set. TCRdb reanalysed the multiplex PCR reads using MiXCR and keeps one entry per CDR3 protein. This sample carries fewer than 550,000 distinct CDR3 sequences, approximately 25% of them seen once, and the ten largest clones take 10% to 12%. Remarks on this clonotype: What it recognizes is unknown. Given a much more abundant clone one base away, this may be a read error. Lacking the conserved final phenylalanine or tryptophan, this CDR3 likely reflects a read error.

In making diagnoses, clinical symptoms, serum thyroxine and TRAb, thyroid ultrasound and orbital computed tomography were all used. About 9.4 ml fresh peripheral blood yielded the PBMCs. The chain employs TRBV7-3 and TRBJ2-2; TRBD2 agrees at 9 bases. The sequence was obtained from a woman between 25 and 40 years old with Graves' ophthalmopathy. Sequencing input: blood. CDR3 DNA: TGTGCCAGCGCGCCTGCGGGGGGGGCGTACACCGGGGAGCTGTTTTTG. Its protein product is CASAPAGGAYTGELFL.